A single sample gave rise to the 5 T cell receptor beta chains below, sequenced in a study of blood T cells in healthy people across ages. Then a second PCR, running roughly 7 to 11 cycles, was carried out with a sample-barcoded 5' primer and a J-beta primer mix. MiXCR, run by TCRdb on the 5' RACE reads, gives a single entry per CDR3 protein. The repertoire holds about 280,000 distinct CDR3 sequences, roughly 29% seen once, with around 29% in the top ten. Input material: blood. The source of these receptors is a woman aged 70-85 years in good health.

This sequence joins TRBV28 and TRBJ2-7, with a weak D call TRBD2 (6 bases). The V gene's germline CDR1 is MDHEN and CDR2 SYDVKM. The CDR3 is 15 amino acids. The V gene lost 3 bases and the J gene lost 0 bases, with 12 bases spanning the gap. The CDR3 region is CASSLRGMVSYEQYF. The CDR3 DNA is TGTGCCAGCAGTTTGCGCGGGATGGTCTCCTACGAGCAGTACTTC.

This clonotype was counted at least ten times. The genes are TRBV12-3 or TRBV12-4 and TRBJ2-7; the D gene is possibly TRBD1 (6 bases). V gave up 4 bases and J gave up 2 bases, with 12 bases separating them. The CDR3 covers 14 residues. CDR3 in amino acids: CASSSFRDTYEQYF. CDR3 DNA: TGTGCCAGCAGTTCGTTCCGGGACACCTACGAGCAGTACTTC.

The chain uses TRBV5-5 and TRBJ2-5, with D possibly being TRBD1 (6 bases). The CDR3 is made up of 15 amino acids. V dropped 5 bases and J dropped 4 bases, with 18 bases sitting between them. Germline lookup yields CDR1 SGHKS and CDR2 YYEKEE (reference sequence). Here the CDR3 DNA reads TGTGCCAGCAGTTTCCGGGACACTGGGACAGAGACCCAGTACTTC. Amino acid sequence: CASSFRDTGTETQYF.

The chain combines TRBV7-9 with TRBJ2-7; TRBD2 matches 8 bases. Germline V gene lookup returns CDR1 SEHNR and CDR2 FQNEAQ (reference sequence). Trimming took 2 bases from V and 3 from J; bases not matched to a gene: 6. This CDR3 has 15 residues. The DNA of the CDR3 is TGTGCCAGCAGCTTAATGACGGCGGGAGGCTACGAGCAGTACTTC. The encoded protein is CASSLMTAGGYEQYF.

This clonotype has just a few counts. The chain combines TRBV11-2 with TRBJ2-5, with 13 nucleotides matching TRBD2. The last part of the DNA fits TRBJ2-1 better; the J call may be wrong. This CDR3 is built from 17 residues. Germline V lookup: CDR1 SGHAT, CDR2 FQNNGV. The CDR3 DNA reads TGTGCCAGCAGCTTAGGAAGACTAGCGGGAGGTGCAGATGAGCAGTTCTTC. Encoded protein: CASSLGRLAGGADEQFF.